This entry lists 18 T cell receptor beta chains sequenced from one sample in a study of T-cell memory formation after mild COVID-19. In TCRdb, the 5' RACE reads were re-called with MiXCR into one record per CDR3 protein. The repertoire has about 340,000 distinct CDR3 sequences, approximately 15% of them found once; the top ten carry approximately 20%. Sequencing was done on a sample of PBMCs or a T cell subset sorted from them (not recorded which). These receptors were collected from a young man who had mild COVID-19 (a few samples of this study predate the infection). Cell type and time point are not known.

Ten or more counts support this clonotype. The J gene is TRBJ2-5, the V gene TRBV7-2; D is unresolved. This CDR3 is 15 amino acids long. CDR1 and CDR2 from the germline V gene are SGHTA and FQGNSA. V was pared by 5 bases and J by 4 bases, with 17 bases between. The CDR3 protein is CASSPAAALRETQYF. The CDR3 coding sequence is TGTGCCAGCAGCCCCGCGGCGGCTCTACGAGAGACCCAGTACTTC.

The chain links TRBV5-6 to TRBJ1-2; 9 bases map to TRBD1. The CDR3 totals 13 residues. CDR1 is SGHDT, CDR2 YYEEEE, per germline. The ends lost 1 base at V and 8 bases at J; junction bases unmatched: 3. The CDR3 DNA sequence: TGTGCCAGCAGCTTGAGACAGGGGGACGGCTACACCTTC. The encoded protein is CASSLRQGDGYTF.

Many counts were recorded for this clonotype. CDR3 residues: CASSQVPPGNQPQHF. CDR3 coding DNA: TGCGCCAGCAGCCAAGTTCCCCCGGGCAATCAGCCCCAGCATTTT. This chain joins TRBV4-1 and TRBJ1-5; D unresolved. Trimming took 1 base from V and 2 from J, leaving 9 bases between them. The CDR3 is made up of 15 amino acids. CDR1 and CDR2 (germline): MGHRA, YSYEKL.

The gene calls are TRBV7-2 and TRBJ1-1; D gene ambiguous. The CDR3 sequence is 15 residues long. Looked up from germline, CDR1 is SGHTA and CDR2 is FQGNSA. With 2 bases removed from V and 0 bases from J, the gap between germline ends came to 10 bases. CDR3 region: CASSLPPDMNTEAFF. In DNA form, the CDR3 reads TGTGCCAGCAGCTTACCGCCGGATATGAACACTGAAGCTTTCTTT. Based on the CDR3 plus reference TRBV7-2 and TRBJ1-1, the full variable domain is GAGVSQSPSNKVTEKGKDVELRCDPISGHTALYWYRQSLGQGLEFLIYFQGNSAPDKSGLPSDRFSAERTGGSVSTLTIQRTQQEDSAVYLCASSLPPDMNTEAFFGQGTRLTVV.

This clonotype was seen a handful of times. This chain connects TRBV7-9 to TRBJ1-4; D not certain. CDR1 is SEHNR and CDR2 is FQNEAQ in the germline V gene (reference sequence). The ends were cut back, 2 bases at V and 8 bases at J, with 6 bases in the middle. The CDR3 extends over 12 amino acids. Written as DNA, the CDR3 is TGTGCCAGCAGCTTAATGGACGAAAAACTGTTTTTT. Its protein product is CASSLMDEKLFF.

This chain links TRBV12-5 with TRBJ1-2; no reliable D call. CDR1 is LGHNT and CDR2 is FRNRAP in the germline V gene. The CDR3 consists of 12 residues. Deletions cut 4 bases from V and 3 bases from J, with 6 bases between. CDR3 in DNA: TGTGCTAGTGGTTCCGGGGACTATGGCTACACCTTC. Residues: CASGSGDYGYTF. Full variable domain (rest looked up from reference TRBV12-5 and TRBJ1-2): DARVTQTPRHKVTEMGQEVTMRCQPILGHNTVFWYRQTMMQGLELLAYFRNRAPLDDSGMPKDRFSAEMPDATLATLKIQPSEPRDSAVYFCASGSGDYGYTFGSGTRLTVV.

This clonotype appeared a few times. The limits of the CDR3 on the DNA are not certain, so only TCRdb's listed CDR3 is given. The CDR3 protein is CATRDVNTGELFFF. This chain links TRBV10-2 with TRBJ2-2; the DNA was not used to check the table's D call, TRBD1. Counting both end residues, the CDR3 totals 14 amino acids. Germline-derived CDR1 and CDR2 are WSHSY and SAAADI.

The chain recombines TRBV28 with TRBJ2-7; maybe TRBD2 (6 bases). In germline, CDR1 is MDHEN, CDR2 SYDVKM. This CDR3 contains 15 residues. Trimming pared 10 bases from V and 0 bases from J, leaving 19 bases between. CDR3 coding DNA: TGTGCCACCACGCGGCGGGGTGGGAGCTCCTACGAGCAGTACGTC. This encodes CATTRRGGSSYEQYV.

The chain employs TRBV7-2 and TRBJ2-5; D possibly corresponds to TRBD1 (5 bases). There are 16 residues in the CDR3. Between the trimmed V and J ends, which lost 1 base and 5 bases, there was a span of 17 bases. Germline loops: CDR1 SGHTA, CDR2 FQGNSA. CDR3 nucleotides: TGTGCCAGCAGCTTAGGTTTGACAGAGCCTTTGGAGACCCAGTACTTC. It translates to CASSLGLTEPLETQYF.

The chain is built from TRBV5-5 and TRBJ2-7; 12 positions match TRBD2. Per the germline V gene, CDR1 is SGHKS and CDR2 is YYEKEE (reference sequence). The CDR3 loop spans 16 amino acids. Trimming cost V 8 bases and J 7 bases; bases outside gene matches: 16. In DNA form, the CDR3 reads TGTGCCAGTTCGCGACGGGGTATAGGACTAGCGGGGGAGCAGTACTTC. The encoded protein is CASSRRGIGLAGEQYF. Full variable domain (rest looked up from reference TRBV5-5 and TRBJ2-7): DAGVTQSPTHLIKTRGQQVTLRCSPISGHKSVSWYQQVLGQGPQFIFQYYEKEERGRGNFPDRFSARQFPNYSSELNVNALLLGDSALYLCASSRRGIGLAGEQYFGPGTRLTVT.

The chain carries TRBV9 and TRBJ2-7; 8 nucleotides match TRBD2. The germline gives CDR1 SGDLS, CDR2 YYNGEE. V lost 5 bases to trimming and J lost 6 bases; unmatched junction nucleotides: 1. The CDR3 has 11 amino acids. The CDR3, as DNA: TGTGCCAGCAGTCGGGAGGGCGAGCAGTACTTC. This translates into CASSREGEQYF.

The V and J genes are TRBV4-1 and TRBJ1-4; tentative D call: TRBD1 (5 bases). Germline values: CDR1 MGHRA, CDR2 YSYEKL. This CDR3 is 14 amino acids long. V lost 8 bases, J lost 6 bases, and 16 bases lay in between. In DNA form, the CDR3 reads TGCGCCAGCTCCCGTAGTGACAGCGATGAAAAACTGTTTTTT. It specifies CASSRSDSDEKLFF.

In its sample, this clonotype was seen many times. The chain carries TRBV7-9 and TRBJ2-7; a weak D match, TRBD1 (6 bases). CDR3 length: 14 residues. CDR1 is SEHNR and CDR2 is FQNEAQ in the germline V gene (reference sequence). Trimming stripped 1 base from V and 2 bases from J, with 9 bases between. CDR3 in DNA: TGTGCCAGCAGCTTAGGGAACAGGGCCTACGAGCAGTACTTC. Amino acids: CASSLGNRAYEQYF.

This clonotype has ten or more counts. This sequence joins TRBV7-8 and TRBJ1-2, with 7 bases aligning to TRBD1. The CDR3 is 11 amino acids. V trimming: 5 bases; J trimming: 10 bases; junction bases outside the gene matches: 4. Per the germline V gene, CDR1 is SGHVS and CDR2 is FQNEAQ. This CDR3 is CASSGTAAYTF. The CDR3 DNA sequence: TGTGCCAGCAGCGGGACAGCGGCCTACACCTTC.

This chain joins TRBV7-2 and TRBJ2-5; 9 bases agree with TRBD2. The V segment lost 5 bases and the J segment 4 bases; nucleotides outside the gene matches: 14. CDR3 length: 17 amino acids. Germline V lookup: CDR1 SGHTA, CDR2 FQGNSA. CDR3 amino acids: CASSHGGLYSGGETQYF. The CDR3 region has the DNA TGTGCCAGCAGCCATGGGGGCCTGTATAGCGGGGGAGAGACCCAGTACTTC.

This clonotype was recorded a few times. V is TRBV15 and J is TRBJ2-7; D is possibly TRBD1 (6 bases). This CDR3 has 13 amino acids. Deletions cut 4 bases from V and 6 bases from J, with 13 bases between. Germline loops: CDR1 LNHNV, CDR2 YYDKDF (reference sequence). The CDR3 nucleotides read TGTGCCACCAGCAACAGGGAATCGAGCGAGCAGTACGTC. Its protein product is CATSNRESSEQYV.

This rearrangement joins TRBV7-2 to TRBJ2-5; D could derive from TRBD1 or TRBD2 (5 bases each). Trimming cost V 5 bases and J 5 bases, with 18 bases left between them. The CDR3 spans 15 residues. CDR1 and CDR2 from the germline V gene are SGHTA and FQGNSA. The CDR3 spells CASSKRDRKEETQYF. The CDR3 DNA sequence: TGTGCCAGCAGCAAACGGGACCGGAAGGAGGAGACCCAGTACTTC. Full variable domain (outside the CDR3, taken from reference TRBV7-2 and TRBJ2-5): GAGVSQSPSNKVTEKGKDVELRCDPISGHTALYWYRQSLGQGLEFLIYFQGNSAPDKSGLPSDRFSAERTGGSVSTLTIQRTQQEDSAVYLCASSKRDRKEETQYFGPGTRLLVL.

This clonotype appeared a few times. The chain uses TRBV14 and TRBJ2-2; the D is unclear. The V end was cut by 2 bases, the J end by 5 bases, with 6 bases between. The CDR3 extends over 13 amino acids. Germline assignment: CDR1 SGHDN and CDR2 FVKESK. DNA of the CDR3: TGTGCCAGCAGCCAAAGCCGGACCGGGGAGCTGTTTTTT. Protein: CASSQSRTGELFF.